This is a list of T cell receptor beta chains from one sample in a study of T cell clonotyping in hematopoietic cell transplantation. Assay used: immunoSEQ multiplex PCR; TCRdb lists only in-frame clones, some missing. The data hold about 27,000 clones, with 90% to 96% observed a single time. The material sequenced was peripheral blood mononuclear cells. Every receptor here comes from a man in his fifties or sixties in good health. Some clones in this sample may be carry-over from other donors' samples. Each CDR3 is given with its conserved first and last residue. D genes are given only for firm matches. Some rows have no size entry. The others give once, few or many, or a class for an expanded clone.

D gene: .
V gene: TRBV28
clone size: .
J gene: TRBJ2-1
CDR3 protein: CASSPRGEQFF
CDR3 DNA: TGTGCCAGCAGCCCCAGGGGTGAGCAGTTCTTC

D gene: TRBD2
V gene: TRBV7-2
clone size: .
J gene: TRBJ2-1
CDR3 protein: CASSPAGVRQFF
CDR3 DNA: TGTGCCAGCAGCCCCGCGGGGGTCCGGCAGTTCTTC

D gene: .
V gene: TRBV6-6
clone size: once
J gene: TRBJ1-1
CDR3 protein: CASAGSEAFF
CDR3 DNA: TGTGCCAGCGCGGGATCTGAAGCTTTCTTT

D gene: .
V gene: TRBV30
clone size: .
J gene: TRBJ1-5
CDR3 protein: CAWGTLERQPQHF
CDR3 DNA: TGTGCCTGGGGGACCCTTGAACGTCAGCCCCAGCATTTT

D gene: .
V gene: TRBV5-1
clone size: once
J gene: TRBJ1-4
CDR3 protein: CASSLNRATNEKLFF
CDR3 DNA: TGCGCCAGCAGCTTAAACCGGGCGACTAATGAAAAACTGTTTTTT

D gene: .
V gene: TRBV6-1
clone size: .
J gene: TRBJ2-3
CDR3 protein: CASSEQRGDTQYF
CDR3 DNA: TGTGCCAGCAGTGAACAGCGTGGGGATACGCAGTATTTT

D gene: .
V gene: TRBV7-2
clone size: .
J gene: TRBJ2-7
CDR3 protein: CASSFAGISYEQYF
CDR3 DNA: TGTGCCAGCAGCTTCGCCGGGATTTCGTACGAGCAGTACTTC

D gene: .
V gene: TRBV7-2
clone size: .
J gene: TRBJ1-5
CDR3 protein: CASSLVGVGNQPQHF
CDR3 DNA: TGTGCCAGCAGCTTAGTAGGGGTTGGGAATCAGCCCCAGCATTTT

D gene: TRBD1
V gene: TRBV5-8
clone size: once
J gene: TRBJ2-6
CDR3 protein: CASEGTVLSSGANVLTF
CDR3 DNA: TGTGCCAGCGAAGGGACAGTGCTAAGCTCTGGGGCCAACGTCCTGACTTTC

D gene: .
V gene: TRBV30
clone size: .
J gene: TRBJ1-1
CDR3 protein: CAWSFREAGEAFF
CDR3 DNA: TGTGCCTGGAGTTTCCGAGAAGCGGGAGAAGCTTTCTTT

D gene: .
V gene: TRBV15
clone size: .
J gene: TRBJ1-2
CDR3 protein: CATRASGPRGGYTF
CDR3 DNA: TGTGCCACCAGGGCATCGGGACCCCGCGGAGGCTACACCTTC

D gene: .
V gene: TRBV6-5
clone size: .
J gene: TRBJ2-7
CDR3 protein: CASRDSPYEQYF
CDR3 DNA: TGTGCCAGCAGAGACAGTCCCTACGAGCAGTACTTC

D gene: .
V gene: TRBV6-5
clone size: .
J gene: TRBJ1-1
CDR3 protein: CASSYSAGSGLRQAFF
CDR3 DNA: TGTGCCAGCAGTTACTCGGCTGGCTCAGGACTTAGGCAAGCTTTCTTT

D gene: .
V gene: TRBV29-1
clone size: .
J gene: TRBJ1-1
CDR3 protein: CSVETALNTEAFF
CDR3 DNA: TGCAGCGTTGAAACAGCGTTGAACACTGAAGCTTTCTTT

D gene: TRBD1
V gene: TRBV5-8
clone size: once
J gene: TRBJ2-1
CDR3 protein: CASSLGQGIGEQFF
CDR3 DNA: TGTGCCAGCAGCTTGGGACAGGGAATTGGGGAGCAGTTCTTC

D gene: .
V gene: TRBV7-2
clone size: once
J gene: TRBJ1-1
CDR3 protein: CASSGTRQEAFF
CDR3 DNA: TGTGCCAGCAGCGGGACCCGACAGGAAGCTTTCTTT

D gene: .
V gene: TRBV19
clone size: .
J gene: TRBJ1-5
CDR3 protein: CASKRTMNSNQPQHF
CDR3 DNA: TGTGCCAGTAAAAGGACGATGAATAGCAATCAGCCCCAGCATTTT

D gene: TRBD2
V gene: TRBV7-7
clone size: once
J gene: TRBJ2-1
CDR3 protein: CASSLGLASYNEQFF
CDR3 DNA: TGTGCCAGCAGCTTAGGACTAGCCTCATACAATGAGCAGTTCTTC

D gene: .
V gene: TRBV28
clone size: .
J gene: TRBJ1-2
CDR3 protein: CASSFGTSYNYGYTF
CDR3 DNA: TGTGCCAGCAGTTTCGGGACATCCTATAACTATGGCTACACCTTC

D gene: .
V gene: TRBV19
clone size: .
J gene: TRBJ1-2
CDR3 protein: CASRFGGVRGADYGYTF
CDR3 DNA: TGTGCCAGTCGCTTCGGGGGAGTACGCGGTGCGGACTATGGCTACACCTTC